In this sample, the clone carrying this T cell receptor (beta chain) turned up a few times. Its antigen remains unknown. Deletions cut 9 bases from V and 4 bases from J, with 16 bases between. The length of the CDR3 is 14 residues. Germline-derived CDR1 and CDR2 are MDHEN and SYDVKM. The data belong to a study of T cells in Graves' hyperthyroidism and ophthalmopathy. An absence of ophthalmopathy progression within 18 months meant stable Graves' hyperthyroidism. Patients between 18 and 65 years old had hyperthyroidism, newly diagnosed and lasting under 2 months. Amplified regions were TCR beta CDR3 sequences from RNA transcripts. The TCR CDR3 was amplified in a first-round RT-PCR using the HTBI primer set. From the multiplex PCR reads, TCRdb called clonotypes with MiXCR, one entry per CDR3 protein. Among about 400,000 distinct CDR3 sequences listed, roughly 15% were seen once. Overall study findings and caveats: Ophthalmopathy, which appeared later, was predicted by the model a median around 6.9 months before onset. Within blood appeared most thyroid clonotypes that had expanded above 0.001.

The receptor was derived from a woman younger than 30 with Graves' hyperthyroidism. V gene TRBV28 combines with J gene TRBJ1-3; D ambiguous. The source material was blood. As DNA, the CDR3 is TGTGCCAGTACTAGGTCGGCACCCGGAAACACCATATATTTT. Amino acid sequence: CASTRSAPGNTIYF.